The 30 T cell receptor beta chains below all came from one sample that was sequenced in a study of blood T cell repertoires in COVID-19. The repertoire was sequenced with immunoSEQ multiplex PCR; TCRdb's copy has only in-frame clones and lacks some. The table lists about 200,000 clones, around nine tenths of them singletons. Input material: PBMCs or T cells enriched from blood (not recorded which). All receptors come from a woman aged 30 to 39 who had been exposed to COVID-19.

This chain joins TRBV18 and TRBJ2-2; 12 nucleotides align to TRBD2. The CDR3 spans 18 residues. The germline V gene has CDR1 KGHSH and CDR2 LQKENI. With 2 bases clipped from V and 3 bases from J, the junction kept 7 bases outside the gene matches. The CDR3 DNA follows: TGTGCCAGCTCACCATTGCGACTAGCGGGGGCCGACACCGGGGAGCTGTTTTTT. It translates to CASSPLRLAGADTGELFF.

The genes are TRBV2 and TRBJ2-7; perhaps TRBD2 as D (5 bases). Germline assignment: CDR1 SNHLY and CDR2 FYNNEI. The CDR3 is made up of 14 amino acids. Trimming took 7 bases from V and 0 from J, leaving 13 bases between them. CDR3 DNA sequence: TGTGCCAGCACCCCCCGGGGAAGCTCCTACGAGCAGTACTTC. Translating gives CASTPRGSSYEQYF.

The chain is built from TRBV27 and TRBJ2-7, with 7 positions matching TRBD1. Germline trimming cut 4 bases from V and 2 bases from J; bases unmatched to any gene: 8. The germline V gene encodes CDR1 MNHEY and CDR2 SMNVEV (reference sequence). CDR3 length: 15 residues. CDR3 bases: TGTGCCAGCAGTTCAAACTGGGACAGAGCCTACGAGCAGTACTTC. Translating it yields CASSSNWDRAYEQYF.

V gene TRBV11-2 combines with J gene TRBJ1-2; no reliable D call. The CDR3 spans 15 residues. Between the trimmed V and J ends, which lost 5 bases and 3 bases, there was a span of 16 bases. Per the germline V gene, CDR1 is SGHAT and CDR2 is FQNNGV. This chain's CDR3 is CASSPETDGDYGYTF. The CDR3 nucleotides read TGTGCCAGCAGCCCCGAGACCGACGGGGACTATGGCTACACCTTC.

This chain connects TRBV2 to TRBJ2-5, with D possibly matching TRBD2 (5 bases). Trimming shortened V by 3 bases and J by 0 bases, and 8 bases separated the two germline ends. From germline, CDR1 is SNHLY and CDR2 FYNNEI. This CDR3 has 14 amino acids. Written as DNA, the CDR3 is TGTGCCAGCAGTGATCGAGGGTACCAAGAGACCCAGTACTTC. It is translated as CASSDRGYQETQYF. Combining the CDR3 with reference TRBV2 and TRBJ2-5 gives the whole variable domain EPEVTQTPSHQVTQMGQEVILRCVPISNHLYFYWYRQILGQKVEFLVSFYNNEISEKSEIFDDQFSVERPDGSNFTLKIRSTKLEDSAMYFCASSDRGYQETQYFGPGTRLLVL.

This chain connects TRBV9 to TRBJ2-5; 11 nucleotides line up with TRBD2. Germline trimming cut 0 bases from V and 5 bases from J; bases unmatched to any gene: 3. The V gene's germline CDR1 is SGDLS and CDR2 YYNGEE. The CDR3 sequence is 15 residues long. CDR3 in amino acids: CASSVGSSGGETQYF. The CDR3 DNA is TGTGCCAGCAGCGTAGGCTCTAGCGGGGGGGAGACCCAGTACTTC.

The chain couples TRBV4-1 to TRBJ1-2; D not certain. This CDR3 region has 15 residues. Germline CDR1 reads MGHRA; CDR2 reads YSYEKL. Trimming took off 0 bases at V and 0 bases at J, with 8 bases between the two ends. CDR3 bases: TGCGCCAGCAGCCAAGATATAAGAGCTAACTATGGCTACACCTTC. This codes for CASSQDIRANYGYTF.

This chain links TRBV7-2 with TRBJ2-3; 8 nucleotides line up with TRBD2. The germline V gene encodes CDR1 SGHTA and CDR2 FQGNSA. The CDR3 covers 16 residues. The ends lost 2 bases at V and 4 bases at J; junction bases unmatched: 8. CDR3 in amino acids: CASSLQLSGASDTQYF. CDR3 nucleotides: TGTGCCAGCAGCTTACAGCTTAGCGGGGCCTCAGATACGCAGTATTTT.

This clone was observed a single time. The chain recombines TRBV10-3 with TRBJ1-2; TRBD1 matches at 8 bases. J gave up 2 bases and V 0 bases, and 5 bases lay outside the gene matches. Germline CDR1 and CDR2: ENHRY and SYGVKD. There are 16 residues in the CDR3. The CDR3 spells CAISESITGGNYGYTF. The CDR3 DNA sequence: TGTGCCATCAGTGAGTCGATAACAGGGGGGAACTATGGCTACACCTTC.

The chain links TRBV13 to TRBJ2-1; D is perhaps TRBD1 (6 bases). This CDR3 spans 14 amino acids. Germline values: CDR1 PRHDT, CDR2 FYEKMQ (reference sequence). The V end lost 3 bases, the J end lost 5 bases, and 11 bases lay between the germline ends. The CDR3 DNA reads TGTGCCAGCAGCTTCAGGGGTCGACACAATGAGCAGTTCTTC. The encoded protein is CASSFRGRHNEQFF.

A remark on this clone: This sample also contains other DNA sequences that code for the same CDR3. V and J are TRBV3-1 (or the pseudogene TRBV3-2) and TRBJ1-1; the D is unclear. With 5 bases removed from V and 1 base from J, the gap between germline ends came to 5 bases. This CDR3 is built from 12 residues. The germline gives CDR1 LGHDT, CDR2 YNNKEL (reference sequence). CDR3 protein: CASSRGNTEAFF. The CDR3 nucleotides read TGTGCCAGCAGCAGAGGGAACACTGAAGCTTTCTTT.

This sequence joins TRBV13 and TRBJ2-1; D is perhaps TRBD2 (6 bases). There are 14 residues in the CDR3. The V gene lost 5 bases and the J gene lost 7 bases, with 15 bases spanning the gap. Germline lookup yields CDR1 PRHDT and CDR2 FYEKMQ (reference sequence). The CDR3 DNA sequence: TGTGCCAGCAGCCGGCGGGACCGTAGGAATGAGCAGTTCTTC. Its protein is CASSRRDRRNEQFF.

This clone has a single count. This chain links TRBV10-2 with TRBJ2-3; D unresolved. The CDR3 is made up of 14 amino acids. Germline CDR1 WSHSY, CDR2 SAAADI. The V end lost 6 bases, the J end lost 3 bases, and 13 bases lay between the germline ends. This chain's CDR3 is CASSGLITTDTQYF. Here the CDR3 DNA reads TGCGCCAGCAGCGGTCTTATAACGACAGATACGCAGTATTTT.

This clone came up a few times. The CDR3 DNA reads TGTGCCAGCAGCCTTACAGATAGCAATCAGCCCCAGCATTTT. Translating gives CASSLTDSNQPQHF. V is TRBV3-1 (or the pseudogene TRBV3-2) and J is TRBJ1-5; no reliable D call. Germline values: CDR1 LGHDT, CDR2 YNNKEL (reference sequence). CDR3 length: 14 amino acids. The V gene lost 4 bases and the J gene lost 0 bases, with 7 bases spanning the gap.

CDR3 sequence: CSVSVNGRHNQPQHF. In nucleotides, the CDR3 is TGCAGCGTCTCTGTAAACGGCAGGCACAATCAGCCCCAGCATTTT. The genes are TRBV29-1 and TRBJ1-5; D is undetermined. CDR3 size: 15 residues. With 6 bases removed from V and 3 bases from J, the gap between germline ends came to 18 bases. Germline V gene data show CDR1 as SQVTM and CDR2 as ANQGSEA.

The CDR3 region is CASSLEGGSQPQHF. CDR3 DNA: TGTGCCAGCAGCTTAGAAGGGGGCAGTCAGCCCCAGCATTTT. The chain joins TRBV5-5 to TRBJ1-5; TRBD1 aligns across 7 bases. The germline V gene has CDR1 SGHKS and CDR2 YYEKEE (reference sequence). This CDR3 spans 14 amino acids. V shed 2 bases, J shed 6 bases, and the junction held 5 bases outside the gene matches.

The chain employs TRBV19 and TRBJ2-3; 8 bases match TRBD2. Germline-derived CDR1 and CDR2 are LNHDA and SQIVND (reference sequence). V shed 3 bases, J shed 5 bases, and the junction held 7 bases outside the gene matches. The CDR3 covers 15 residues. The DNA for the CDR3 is TGTGCCAGTAGTATGTGGCGGGGGGCGGGAGATACGCAGTATTTT. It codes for CASSMWRGAGDTQYF.

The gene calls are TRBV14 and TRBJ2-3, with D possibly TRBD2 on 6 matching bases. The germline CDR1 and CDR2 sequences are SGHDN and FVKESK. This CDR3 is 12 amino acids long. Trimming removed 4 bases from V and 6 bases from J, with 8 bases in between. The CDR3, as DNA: TGTGCCAGCAGCCGCGGGGTTGATACGCAGTATTTT. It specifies CASSRGVDTQYF.

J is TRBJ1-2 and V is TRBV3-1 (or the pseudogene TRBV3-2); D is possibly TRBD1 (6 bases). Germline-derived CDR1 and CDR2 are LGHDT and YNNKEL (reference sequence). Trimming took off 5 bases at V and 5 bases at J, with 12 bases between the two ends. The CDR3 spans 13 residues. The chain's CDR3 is CASSRIGQYGYTF. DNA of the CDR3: TGTGCCAGCAGCAGAATTGGACAGTATGGCTACACCTTC.

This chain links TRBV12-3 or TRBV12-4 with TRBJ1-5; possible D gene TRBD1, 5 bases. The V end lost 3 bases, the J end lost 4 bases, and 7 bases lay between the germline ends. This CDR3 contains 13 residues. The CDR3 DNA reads TGTGCCAGCAGTTTCGGGGGTAATCAGCCCCAGCATTTT. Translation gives CASSFGGNQPQHF.

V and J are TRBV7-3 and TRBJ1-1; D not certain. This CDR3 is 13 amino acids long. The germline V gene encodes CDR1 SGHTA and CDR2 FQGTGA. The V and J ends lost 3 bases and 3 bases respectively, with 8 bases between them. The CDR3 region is CASSFHGYTEAFF. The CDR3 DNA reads TGTGCCAGCAGCTTCCACGGTTACACTGAAGCTTTCTTT. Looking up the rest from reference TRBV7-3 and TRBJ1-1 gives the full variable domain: GAGVSQTPSNKVTEKGKYVELRCDPISGHTALYWYRQSLGQGPEFLIYFQGTGAADDSGLPNDRFFAVRPEGSVSTLKIQRTERGDSAVYLCASSFHGYTEAFFGQGTRLTVV.

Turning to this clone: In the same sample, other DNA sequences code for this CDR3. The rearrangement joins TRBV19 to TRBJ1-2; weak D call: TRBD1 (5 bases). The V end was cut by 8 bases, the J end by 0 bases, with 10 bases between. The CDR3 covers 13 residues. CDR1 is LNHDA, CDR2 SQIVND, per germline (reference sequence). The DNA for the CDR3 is TGTGCCAGTCGCGACAGCTCTAACTATGGCTACACCTTC. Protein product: CASRDSSNYGYTF.

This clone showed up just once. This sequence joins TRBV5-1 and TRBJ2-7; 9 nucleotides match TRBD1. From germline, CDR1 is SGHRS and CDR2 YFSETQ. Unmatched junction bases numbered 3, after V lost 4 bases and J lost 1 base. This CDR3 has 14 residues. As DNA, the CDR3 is TGCGCCAGCAGCCCCGGGACAGGGTCCTACGAGCAGTACTTC. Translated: CASSPGTGSYEQYF. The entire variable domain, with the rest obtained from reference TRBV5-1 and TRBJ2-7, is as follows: KAGVTQTPRYLIKTRGQQVTLSCSPISGHRSVSWYQQTPGQGLQFLFEYFSETQRNKGNFPGRFSGRQFSNSRSEMNVSTLELGDSALYLCASSPGTGSYEQYFGPGTRLTVT.

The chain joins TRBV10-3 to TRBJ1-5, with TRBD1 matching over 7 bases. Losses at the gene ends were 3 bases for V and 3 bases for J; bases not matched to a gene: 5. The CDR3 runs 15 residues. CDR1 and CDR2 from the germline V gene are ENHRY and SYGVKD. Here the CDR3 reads CAISDRQGLNQPQHF. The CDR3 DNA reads TGTGCCATCAGTGACCGACAGGGCCTCAATCAGCCCCAGCATTTT.

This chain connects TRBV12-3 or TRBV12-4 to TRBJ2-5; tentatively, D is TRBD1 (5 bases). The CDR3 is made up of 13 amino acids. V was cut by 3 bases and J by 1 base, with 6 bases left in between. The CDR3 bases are TGTGCCAGCAGTTTCCAGGGCCAAGAGACCCAGTACTTC. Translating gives CASSFQGQETQYF.

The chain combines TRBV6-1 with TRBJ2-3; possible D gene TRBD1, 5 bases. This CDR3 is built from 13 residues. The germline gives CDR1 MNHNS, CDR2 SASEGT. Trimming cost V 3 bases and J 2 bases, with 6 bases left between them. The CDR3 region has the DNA TGTGCCAGCAGTGACAGGGCCACAGATACGCAGTATTTT. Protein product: CASSDRATDTQYF.

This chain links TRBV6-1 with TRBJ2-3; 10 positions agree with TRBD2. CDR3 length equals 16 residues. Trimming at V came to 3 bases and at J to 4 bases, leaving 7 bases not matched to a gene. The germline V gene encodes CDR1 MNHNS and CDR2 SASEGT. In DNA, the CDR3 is TGTGCCAGCAGTGACAGGAGCGGGGGGGCCGCAGATACGCAGTATTTT. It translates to CASSDRSGGAADTQYF.

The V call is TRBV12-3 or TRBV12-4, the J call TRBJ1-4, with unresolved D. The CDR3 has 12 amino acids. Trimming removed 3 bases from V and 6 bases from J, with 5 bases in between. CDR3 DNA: TGTGCCAGCAGTTTGAGGGATGAAAAACTGTTTTTT. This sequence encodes CASSLRDEKLFF.

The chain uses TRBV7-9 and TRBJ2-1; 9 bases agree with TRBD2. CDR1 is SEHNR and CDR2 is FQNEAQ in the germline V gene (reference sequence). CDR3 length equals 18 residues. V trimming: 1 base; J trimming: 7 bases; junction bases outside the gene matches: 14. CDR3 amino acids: CASSLGGGGAGSVNEQFF. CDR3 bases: TGTGCCAGCAGCTTAGGCGGCGGGGGGGCCGGGAGTGTTAATGAGCAGTTCTTC.

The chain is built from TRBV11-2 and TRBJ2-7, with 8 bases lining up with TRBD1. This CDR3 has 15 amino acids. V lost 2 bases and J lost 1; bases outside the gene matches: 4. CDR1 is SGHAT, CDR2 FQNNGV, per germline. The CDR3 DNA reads TGTGCCAGCAGCTTAACCGGGACAGGATCCTACGAGCAGTACTTC. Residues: CASSLTGTGSYEQYF. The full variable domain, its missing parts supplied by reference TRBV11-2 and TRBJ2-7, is EAGVAQSPRYKIIEKRQSVAFWCNPISGHATLYWYQQILGQGPKLLIQFQNNGVVDDSQLPKDRFSAERLKGVDSTLKIQPAKLEDSAVYLCASSLTGTGSYEQYFGPGTRLTVT.